The entry that follows covers one T cell receptor beta chain sequence. What it binds is not known. The data are from a study of siplizumab effects on memory and regulatory T cells. Using three donor pairs, the authors sequenced unstimulated naive, memory, effector memory and TEMRA subsets. CDR3 size: 14 residues. Trimming removed 6 bases at V and 1 base at J, with 11 bases between. CDR1 and CDR2 (germline): PRHDT, FYEKMQ (reference sequence). Here immunoSEQ multiplex PCR was the method, and the copy in TCRdb shows in-frame clones only, minus some. The repertoire includes about 64,000 clones, 96% of them detected once, and about 0.1% sits in the top ten. Study-level points and caveats: Major contributors to the alloresponse seemed to be naive T cells, which also appeared more diverse than memory cells. Mappable alloreactive CD4+ clones came from Treg cells around three quarters of the time on average with siplizumab, against roughly 27% in controls.

The specimen was naive CD8+ T cells sorted from blood. This TCR was recovered from a human donor in good health. The chain carries TRBV13 and TRBJ2-3; D possibly corresponds to TRBD1 (5 bases). In DNA, the CDR3 is TGTGCCAGCAGATCGCAGGGCGGCACAGATACGCAGTATTTT. Its protein is CASRSQGGTDTQYF.